This T cell receptor beta chain was found in a study of shared clonotypes between healthy human individuals. Some clones are missing from TCRdb's copy, which holds only in-frame ones; the method was immunoSEQ multiplex PCR. The sample contains about 1 million clones, 75% to 80% of which appear only once. V was cut by 7 bases and J by 7 bases, with 17 bases left in between. In germline, CDR1 is SGHTA, CDR2 FQGNSA. The CDR3 extends over 14 amino acids. In its sample, this clone was seen a few times. The sequencing sample was made of memory CD4+ T cells from PBMCs. The sample's subset: CD45RA-negative fraction. The chain has TRBV7-2 and TRBJ2-1; possible D gene TRBD2, 6 bases. This receptor was obtained from a young man in good health. Some clones in this sample may be carry-over from other donors' samples. This CDR3 reads CASTVTRGSNEQFF. For the CDR3, the DNA is TGTGCCAGCACAGTTACCCGGGGGTCGAATGAGCAGTTCTTC.